A selection of T cell receptor beta chains follows, all from one sample in a study of regulatory T cells in long-lasting Graves disease. Using its own MiXCR run on the multiplex PCR reads, TCRdb lists one record per CDR3 protein. The sample includes 650,000 to 700,000 distinct CDR3 sequences, about 32% seen only once; the top ten take 42%. Sequences were derived from peripheral blood mononuclear cells (PBMCs), sampled when the disease was refractory, from a patient treated with antithyroid drugs. The source of these receptors is a female donor with Graves disease. CDR3s include the opening cysteine and the closing phenylalanine or tryptophan. A D gene is named only where the DNA matches it firmly. Size tells how often a clone was seen (once, few, many) or the class of an expanded clone, and some rows leave it out.

d_call	v_call	j_call	clone_size	cdr3_aa	cdr3_nt
NA	TRBV29-1	TRBJ1-2	few	CSVLEDVSGYTF	TGCAGCGTTTTGGAAGACGTGAGCGGCTACACCTTC
NA	TRBV5-1	TRBJ1-1	few	CASSLYASGMNTEAFF	TGCGCCAGCAGCTTGTACGCGTCGGGGATGAACACTGAAGCTTTCTTT
TRBD2	TRBV6-1	TRBJ2-5	many	CASSPGLAGQETQYF	TGTGCCAGCAGCCCCGGACTAGCGGGACAAGAGACCCAGTACTTC
TRBD1	TRBV5-1	TRBJ1-2	NA	CASSAVTGINYGYTF	TGCGCCAGCAGCGCGGTGACAGGGATTAACTATGGCTACACCTTC
NA	TRBV2	TRBJ1-3	few	CASSEAPGNTIYF	TGTGCCAGCAGTGAAGCACCTGGAAACACCATATATTTT
TRBD1	TRBV12-3/TRBV12-4	TRBJ1-1	many	CASSPGRGITEAFF	TGTGCCAGCAGTCCGGGCAGGGGGATCACTGAAGCTTTCTTT
NA	TRBV2	TRBJ1-5	NA	CAGSSPGFQSSNQPQHF	TGTGCCGGCAGTTCCCCCGGTTTTCAGAGTAGCAATCAGCCCCAGCATTTT
NA	TRBV28	TRBJ1-4	NA	CASSAPLKGRWGEKLFF	TGTGCCAGCAGCGCGCCCTTAAAAGGACGGTGGGGTGAAAAACTGTTTTTT
NA	TRBV28	TRBJ2-7	few	CASSSTGPTYEQYF	TGTGCCAGCAGTTCCACGGGGCCCACCTACGAGCAGTACTTC
NA	TRBV18	TRBJ1-2	NA	CASSPKGESNYGYTF	TGTGCCAGCTCACCAAAGGGGGAATCTAACTATGGCTACACCTTC
TRBD1	TRBV20-1	TRBJ1-2	NA	CSARDIGGPSNYGYTF	TGCAGTGCTAGAGATATAGGGGGCCCCTCTAACTATGGCTACACCTTC
NA	TRBV28	TRBJ1-1	few	CASSLSFGPGKVEAFF	TGTGCCAGCAGCTTATCCTTTGGTCCGGGGAAAGTTGAAGCTTTCTTT
NA	TRBV5-6	TRBJ1-2	few	CASSPDRTAGYTF	TGTGCCAGCAGCCCCGACAGAACGGCTGGCTACACCTTC
TRBD1	TRBV2	TRBJ1-6	NA	CASSGGTAVFGSSPLHF	TGTGCCAGCAGTGGGGGGACAGCCGTTTTTGGGAGTTCACCCCTCCACTTT
TRBD2	TRBV2	TRBJ2-7	NA	CASSGGLGNEQYF	TGTGCCAGCAGTGGAGGACTAGGCAACGAGCAGTACTTC
TRBD1	TRBV10-3	TRBJ1-5	NA	CAISERAGQLPGNQPQHF	TGTGCCATCAGTGAGCGAGCGGGACAGCTACCGGGCAATCAGCCCCAGCATTTT
NA	TRBV19	TRBJ1-5	few	CASSSFGGAGQPQHF	TGTGCCAGTAGTAGTTTTGGGGGCGCAGGTCAGCCCCAGCATTTT
TRBD1	TRBV6-1	TRBJ1-2	NA	CASSRRREQGAKGYTF	TGTGCCAGCAGCAGACGCCGCGAACAGGGGGCTAAAGGCTACACCTTC
NA	TRBV29-1	TRBJ2-5	many	CSVAVLLGETQYF	TGCAGCGTTGCGGTCCTACTGGGGGAGACCCAGTACTTC
TRBD1	TRBV12-3/TRBV12-4	TRBJ1-1	few	CASSLAVRGLMNTEAFF	TGTGCCAGCAGTTTAGCGGTCAGGGGGCTCATGAACACTGAAGCTTTCTTT
NA	TRBV6-5	TRBJ1-4	NA	CASRPSRSSGEKLFF	TGTGCCAGCAGGCCCAGCCGGAGTTCGGGTGAAAAACTGTTTTTT
NA	TRBV7-9	TRBJ1-2	many	CASSGTAVVGYGYTF	TGTGCCAGCAGCGGGACCGCAGTCGTAGGCTATGGCTACACCTTC
NA	TRBV30	TRBJ1-1	NA	CAWKLTGYTEAFF	TGTGCCTGGAAGCTGACAGGTTACACTGAAGCTTTCTTT
TRBD1	TRBV2	TRBJ1-3	many	CASRAGQGAGNTIYF	TGTGCCAGCAGAGCCGGACAGGGGGCCGGAAACACCATATATTTT
TRBD1	TRBV29-1	TRBJ1-1	few	CSVEVRGGLEAFF	TGCAGCGTTGAAGTAAGAGGGGGCCTTGAAGCTTTCTTT
TRBD1	TRBV10-1	TRBJ1-2	NA	CASSETVGAGTGYYGYTF	TGCGCCAGCAGTGAGACGGTGGGAGCCGGGACAGGGTACTATGGCTACACCTTC
TRBD1	TRBV20-1	TRBJ2-7	NA	CSARETGDGMISYEQYF	TGCAGTGCTAGAGAGACAGGGGATGGAATGATATCCTACGAGCAGTACTTC
NA	TRBV9	TRBJ2-7	NA	CASSPPSIEFVQYF	TGTGCCAGCAGCCCCCCATCCATTGAATTTGTGCAGTACTTC
NA	TRBV7-3	TRBJ2-1	NA	CASSFGGRYNEQFF	TGTGCCAGCAGCTTTGGGGGACGTTACAATGAGCAGTTCTTC
NA	TRBV7-2	TRBJ1-1	few	CASSLAPHLGLVRNTEAFF	TGTGCCAGCAGCCTCGCCCCCCACCTGGGTTTAGTCAGGAACACTGAAGCTTTCTTT
NA	TRBV7-2	TRBJ2-5	NA	CASSTRVQETQYF	TGTGCCAGCAGCACCCGAGTCCAAGAGACCCAGTACTTC
NA	TRBV4-2	TRBJ2-7	NA	CASSQADLSEQYF	TGTGCCAGCAGCCAAGCGGATTTATCCGAGCAGTACTTC
NA	TRBV7-2	TRBJ1-1	NA	CASSLLSITEAFF	TGTGCCAGCAGCTTACTCAGTATCACTGAAGCTTTCTTT
TRBD2	TRBV12-5	TRBJ2-7	few	CASGLAGSAYYEQYF	TGTGCTAGTGGACTAGCGGGCTCAGCTTACTACGAGCAGTACTTC
TRBD1	TRBV10-3	TRBJ1-6	few	CATRDGQGASRNSPLHF	TGTGCCACCAGGGATGGGCAGGGGGCCTCTCGTAATTCACCCCTCCACTTT
NA	TRBV28	TRBJ1-1	many	CASPRAGENTEAFF	TGTGCCAGTCCAAGGGCGGGGGAGAACACTGAAGCTTTCTTT
NA	TRBV27	TRBJ1-1	NA	CASEDGNETFF	TGTGCCAGCGAGGACGGTAATGAAACTTTCTTT
NA	TRBV4-2	TRBJ1-2	few	CASSQVGGRFGYTF	TGTGCCAGCAGCCAAGTCGGGGGGCGGTTTGGCTACACCTTC
NA	TRBV12-3/TRBV12-4	TRBJ1-3	NA	CASSQENSGNTIYF	TGTGCCAGCAGTCAGGAAAACTCTGGAAACACCATATATTTT
NA	TRBV5-5	TRBJ1-1	NA	CASSLLVGRPWDTEAFF	TGTGCCAGCAGCTTGTTGGTTGGCAGACCATGGGACACTGAAGCTTTCTTT
NA	TRBV2	TRBJ1-1	many	CASSEGAGNTEAFF	TGTGCCAGCAGTGAGGGGGCAGGGAACACTGAAGCTTTCTTT
NA	TRBV29-1	TRBJ1-2	NA	CSVEGAAGRYGGYTF	TGCAGCGTTGAGGGGGCGGCAGGACGTTACGGTGGCTACACCTTC
TRBD2	TRBV19	TRBJ2-7	few	CASSRRTSGDYEQYF	TGTGCCAGTAGTCGCCGGACTAGCGGAGATTACGAGCAGTACTTC
TRBD1	TRBV12-3/TRBV12-4	TRBJ2-7	many	CASSTADRSYEQYF	TGTGCCAGCAGTACAGCGGACAGGAGCTACGAGCAGTACTTC
NA	TRBV29-1	TRBJ1-1	NA	CSAGDTEAFF	TGCAGCGCCGGGGACACTGAAGCTTTCTTT
NA	TRBV30	TRBJ2-7	NA	CAWTDGQFYEQYF	TGTGCCTGGACGGACGGACAGTTCTACGAGCAGTACTTC
NA	TRBV6-2/TRBV6-3	TRBJ1-3	NA	CASSYRTSGNTIYF	TGTGCCAGCAGTTACAGGACCTCTGGAAACACCATATATTTT
NA	TRBV18	TRBJ1-5	few	CASSSGSLSNQPQHF	TGTGCCAGCTCAAGCGGAAGCCTGAGCAATCAGCCCCAGCATTTT
NA	TRBV7-8	TRBJ1-6	many	CASSTDPDSPLHF	TGTGCCAGCAGCACGGACCCGGATTCACCCCTCCACTTT
TRBD2	TRBV6-1	TRBJ2-1	NA	CASSPRSSGVTYNEQFF	TGTGCCAGCAGTCCCCGCTCGAGCGGGGTAACCTACAATGAGCAGTTCTTC
TRBD1	TRBV15	TRBJ1-4	NA	CATSIRQGLEKLFF	TGTGCCACCAGCATCCGACAGGGGCTTGAAAAACTGTTTTTT
TRBD1	TRBV6-1	TRBJ1-2	few	CASRPDRQGYTF	TGTGCCAGCAGACCGGACAGGCAGGGCTACACCTTC
NA	TRBV3-1	TRBJ1-1	NA	CASSQVLYGGEAFF	TGTGCCAGCAGCCAAGTACTTTACGGGGGTGAAGCTTTCTTT
TRBD2	TRBV12-3/TRBV12-4	TRBJ2-4	NA	CASSATSGNIQYF	TGTGCCAGCAGCGCGACTAGCGGAAACATTCAGTACTTC
NA	TRBV20-1	TRBJ1-5	NA	CSAKDAGAPFSNQPQHF	TGCAGTGCTAAGGACGCAGGGGCGCCCTTTAGCAATCAGCCCCAGCATTTT
NA	TRBV20-1	TRBJ1-1	many	CSAWRNTEAFF	TGCAGTGCTTGGCGAAACACTGAAGCTTTCTTT
TRBD1	TRBV7-2	TRBJ2-5	NA	CASSRETGAETQYF	TGTGCCAGCAGCAGAGAGACAGGGGCAGAGACCCAGTACTTC